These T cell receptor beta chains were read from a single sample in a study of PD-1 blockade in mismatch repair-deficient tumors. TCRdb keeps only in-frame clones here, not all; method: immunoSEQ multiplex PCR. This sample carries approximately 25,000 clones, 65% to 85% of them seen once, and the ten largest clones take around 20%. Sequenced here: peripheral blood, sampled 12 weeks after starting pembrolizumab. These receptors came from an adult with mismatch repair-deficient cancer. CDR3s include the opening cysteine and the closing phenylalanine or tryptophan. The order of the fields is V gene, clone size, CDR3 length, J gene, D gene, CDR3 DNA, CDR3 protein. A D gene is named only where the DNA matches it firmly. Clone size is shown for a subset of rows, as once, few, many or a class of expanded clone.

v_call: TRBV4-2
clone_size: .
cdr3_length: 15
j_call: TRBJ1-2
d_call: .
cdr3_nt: TGTGCCAGCAGCATGTCCCACAGAACTAACTATGGCTACACCTTC
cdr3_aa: CASSMSHRTNYGYTF

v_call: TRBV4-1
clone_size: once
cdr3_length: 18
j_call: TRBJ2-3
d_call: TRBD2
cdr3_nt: TGCGCCAGCAGCCCAACCCCGAACCCCAGCGGGGGCACAGATACGCAGTATTTT
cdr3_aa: CASSPTPNPSGGTDTQYF

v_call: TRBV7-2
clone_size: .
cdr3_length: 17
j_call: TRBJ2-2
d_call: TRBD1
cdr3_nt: TGTGCCAGCAGCTCTAGCGGGACAGGGGGCTTCACCGGGGAGCTGTTTTTT
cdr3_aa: CASSSSGTGGFTGELFF

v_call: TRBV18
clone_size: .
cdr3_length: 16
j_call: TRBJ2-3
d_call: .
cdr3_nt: TGTGCCAGCTCACCACGGGCAAGCCGGTCTTCTGATACGCAGTATTTT
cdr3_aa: CASSPRASRSSDTQYF

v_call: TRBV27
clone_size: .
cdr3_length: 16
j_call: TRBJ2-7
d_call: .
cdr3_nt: TGTGCCAGCAGTTTGGGGGGACACCGAACCTATTACGAGCAGTACTTC
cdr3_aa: CASSLGGHRTYYEQYF

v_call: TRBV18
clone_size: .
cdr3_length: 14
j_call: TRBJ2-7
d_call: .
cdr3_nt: TGTGCCAGCTCACCCCAAAGAAACTCCTACGAGCAGTACTTC
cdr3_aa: CASSPQRNSYEQYF

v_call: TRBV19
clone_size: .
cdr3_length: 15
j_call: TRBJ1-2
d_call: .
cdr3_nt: TGTGCCAGTAATGTACAGGCCTCCCGAAACTATGGCTACACCTTC
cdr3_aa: CASNVQASRNYGYTF

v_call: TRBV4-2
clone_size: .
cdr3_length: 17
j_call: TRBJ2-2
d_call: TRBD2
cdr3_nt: TGTGCCAGCAGCCAGATACCTAGCGGGAGGGCCGACGGGGAGCTGTTTTTT
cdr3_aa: CASSQIPSGRADGELFF

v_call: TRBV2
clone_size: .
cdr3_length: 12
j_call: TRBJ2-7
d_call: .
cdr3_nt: TGTGCCAGCAGCGTAACAGGGAGCGAGCAGTACTTC
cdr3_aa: CASSVTGSEQYF

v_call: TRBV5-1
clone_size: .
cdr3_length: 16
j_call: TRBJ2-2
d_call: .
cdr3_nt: TGCGCCAGCAGCTTGACAGGGCGAAGGAACACCGGGGAGCTGTTTTTT
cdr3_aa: CASSLTGRRNTGELFF

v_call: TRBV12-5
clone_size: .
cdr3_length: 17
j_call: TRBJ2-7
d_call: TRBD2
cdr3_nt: TGTGCTAGTGGTTCAACTCAAGGACTAGCCGGATATTACGAGCAGTACTTC
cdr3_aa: CASGSTQGLAGYYEQYF

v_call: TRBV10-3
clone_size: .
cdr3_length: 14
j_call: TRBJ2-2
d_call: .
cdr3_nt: TGTGCCATCAGTGGTGGAGACAGCACCGGGGAGCTGTTTTTT
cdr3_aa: CAISGGDSTGELFF

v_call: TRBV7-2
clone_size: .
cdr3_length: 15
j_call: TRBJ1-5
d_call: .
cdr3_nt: TGTGCCAGCAGCCCTGACGGATATAGCAATCAGCCCCAGCATTTT
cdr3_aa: CASSPDGYSNQPQHF

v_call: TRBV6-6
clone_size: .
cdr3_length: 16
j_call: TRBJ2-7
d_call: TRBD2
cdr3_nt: TGTGCCAGCAGTTACTCAGGACGCGGGGGGTTTTACGAGCAGTACTTC
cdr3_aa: CASSYSGRGGFYEQYF

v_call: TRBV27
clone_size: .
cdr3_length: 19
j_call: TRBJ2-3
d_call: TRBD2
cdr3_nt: TGTGCCAGCAGTTTAGGGTGGGGGCCGGGAGGGCCCTTCACAGATACGCAGTATTTT
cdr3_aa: CASSLGWGPGGPFTDTQYF

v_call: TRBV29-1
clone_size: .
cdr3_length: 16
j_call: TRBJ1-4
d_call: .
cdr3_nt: TGCAGCGTTGGAATTGGGGGCAGGGTCGCTAATGAAAAACTGTTTTTT
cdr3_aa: CSVGIGGRVANEKLFF

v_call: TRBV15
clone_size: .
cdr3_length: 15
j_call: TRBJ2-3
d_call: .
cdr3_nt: TGTGCCACCAGCAGAGATTCCACTAGCACAGATACGCAGTATTTT
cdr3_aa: CATSRDSTSTDTQYF

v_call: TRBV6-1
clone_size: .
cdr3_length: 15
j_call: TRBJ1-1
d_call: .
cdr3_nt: TGTGCCAGCAGTGAATCCCCTCAGGGAAACACTGAAGCTTTCTTT
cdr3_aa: CASSESPQGNTEAFF

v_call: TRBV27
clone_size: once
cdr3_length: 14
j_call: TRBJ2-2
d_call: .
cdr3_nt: TGTGCCAGCAGTTGGCCAGGAGGAACCGGGGAGCTGTTTTTT
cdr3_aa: CASSWPGGTGELFF

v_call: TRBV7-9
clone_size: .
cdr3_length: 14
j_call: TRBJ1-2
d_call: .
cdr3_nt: TGCGCCAGCAGCTTAGGGGCGGGGAACTATGGCTACACCTTC
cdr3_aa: CASSLGAGNYGYTF

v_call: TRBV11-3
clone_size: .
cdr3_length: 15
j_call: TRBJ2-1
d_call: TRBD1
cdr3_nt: TGTGCCAGCAGCCACCGGCGGACAGGGTCGAATGAGCAGTTCTTC
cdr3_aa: CASSHRRTGSNEQFF

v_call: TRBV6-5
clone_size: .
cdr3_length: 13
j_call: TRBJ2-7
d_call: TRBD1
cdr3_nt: TGTGCCAGCAGACCCGGGACAGGGCGCGAGCAGTACTTC
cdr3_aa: CASRPGTGREQYF

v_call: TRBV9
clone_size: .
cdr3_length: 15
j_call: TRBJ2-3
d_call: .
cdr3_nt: TGTGCCAGCAGCGTAGGACCGCTGATTACAGATACGCAGTATTTT
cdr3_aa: CASSVGPLITDTQYF

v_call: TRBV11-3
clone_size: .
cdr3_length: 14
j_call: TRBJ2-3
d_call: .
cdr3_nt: TGTGCCAGCAGCTTAGAACAGCCCACAGATACGCAGTATTTT
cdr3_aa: CASSLEQPTDTQYF

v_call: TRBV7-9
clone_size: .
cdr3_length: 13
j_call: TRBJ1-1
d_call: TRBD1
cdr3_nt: TGTGCCAGCAGGGTACAGGGGGCAGCTGAAGCTTTCTTT
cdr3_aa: CASRVQGAAEAFF

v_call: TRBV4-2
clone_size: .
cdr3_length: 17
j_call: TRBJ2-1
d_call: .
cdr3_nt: TGTGCCAGCAGCCAAGATACGGCTAGCGCGAGCTACAATGAGCAGTTCTTC
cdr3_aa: CASSQDTASASYNEQFF

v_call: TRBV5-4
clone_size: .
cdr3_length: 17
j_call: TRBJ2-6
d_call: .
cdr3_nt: TGTGCCAGCCCTTCAATCACCAGACAAAGTCGGGCCAACGTCCTGACTTTC
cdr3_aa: CASPSITRQSRANVLTF

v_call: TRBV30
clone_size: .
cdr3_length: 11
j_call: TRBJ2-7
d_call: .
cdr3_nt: TGTGCCTGGAGTGCAGGACTCGAGCAGTACTTC
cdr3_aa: CAWSAGLEQYF

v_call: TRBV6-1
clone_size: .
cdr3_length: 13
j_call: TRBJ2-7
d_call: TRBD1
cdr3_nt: TGTGCCAGCGACAGGGATAGGTTCGGCGAGCAGTACTTC
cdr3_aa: CASDRDRFGEQYF

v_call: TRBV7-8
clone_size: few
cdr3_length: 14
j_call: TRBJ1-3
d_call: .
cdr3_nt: TGTGCCAGCAGCCCGGACGGACTCCGGGGCACCATATATTTT
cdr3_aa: CASSPDGLRGTIYF

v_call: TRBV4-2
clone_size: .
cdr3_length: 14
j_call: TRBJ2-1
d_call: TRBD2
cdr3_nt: TGTGCCAGCAGCCGAAGCGGGAGTGTCGATGAGCAGTTCTTC
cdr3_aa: CASSRSGSVDEQFF

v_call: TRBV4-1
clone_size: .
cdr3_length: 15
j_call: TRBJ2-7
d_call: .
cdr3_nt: TGCGCCAGCAGCCTCAGCCCCGACCCTTCCTACGAGCAGTACTTC
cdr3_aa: CASSLSPDPSYEQYF

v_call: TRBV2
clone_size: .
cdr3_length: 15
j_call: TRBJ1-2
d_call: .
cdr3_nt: TGTGCCAGCAGTGAAATTGGTGTAACAATCTATGGCTACACCTTC
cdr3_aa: CASSEIGVTIYGYTF

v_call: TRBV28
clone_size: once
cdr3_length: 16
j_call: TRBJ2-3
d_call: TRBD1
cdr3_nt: TGTGCCAGCAGTTTCTGGGGACAGGGGGAGGGAGATACGCAGTATTTT
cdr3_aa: CASSFWGQGEGDTQYF

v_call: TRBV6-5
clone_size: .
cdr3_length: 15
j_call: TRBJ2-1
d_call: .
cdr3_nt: TGTGCCAGCAGTTGGACCATTGAGGGCTCGGGTGAGCAGTTCTTC
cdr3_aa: CASSWTIEGSGEQFF

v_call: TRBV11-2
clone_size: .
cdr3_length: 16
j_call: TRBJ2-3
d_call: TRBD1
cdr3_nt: TGTGCCAGCAGCTCGTACAGGGGGCTCTACGCAGATACGCAGTATTTT
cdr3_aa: CASSSYRGLYADTQYF

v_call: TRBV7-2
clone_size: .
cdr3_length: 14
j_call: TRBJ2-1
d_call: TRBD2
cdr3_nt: TGTGCCAGCAGCCTAGCGGGGAGTTACAATGAGCAGTTCTTC
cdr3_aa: CASSLAGSYNEQFF

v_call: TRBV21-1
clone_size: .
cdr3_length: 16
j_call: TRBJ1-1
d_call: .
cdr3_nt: TGTGCCAGCAGCAATTTTGGAGGGGCCTTGAACACTGAAGCTTTCTTT
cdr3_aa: CASSNFGGALNTEAFF

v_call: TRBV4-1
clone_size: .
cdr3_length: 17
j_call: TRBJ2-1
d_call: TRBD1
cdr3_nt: TGCGCCAGCAGCCAGGAACCCGGGACAGGAGGTTACAATGAGCAGTTCTTC
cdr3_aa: CASSQEPGTGGYNEQFF

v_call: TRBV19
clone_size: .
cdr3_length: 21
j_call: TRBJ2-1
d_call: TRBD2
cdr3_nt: TGTGCCAGTAGTATAGATAGGCGGACTAGCGGGAGGGGAAGCTCCTACAATGAGCAGTTCTTC
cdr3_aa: CASSIDRRTSGRGSSYNEQFF

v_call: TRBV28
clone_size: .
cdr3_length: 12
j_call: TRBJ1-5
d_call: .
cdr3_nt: TGTGCCAGCAGCGGGGGCAGGCAGCCCCAGCATTTT
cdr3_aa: CASSGGRQPQHF

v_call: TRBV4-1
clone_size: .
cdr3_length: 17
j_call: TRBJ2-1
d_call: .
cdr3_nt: TGCGCCAGCAGCCAACTTCCGGGACTTCCGTTATACAATGAGCAGTTCTTC
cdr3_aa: CASSQLPGLPLYNEQFF

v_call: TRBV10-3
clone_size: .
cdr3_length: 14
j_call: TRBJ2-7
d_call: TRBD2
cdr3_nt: TGTGCCATCAGTGAGCGGGGGGGGGGCGACGAGCAGTACTTC
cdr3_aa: CAISERGGGDEQYF

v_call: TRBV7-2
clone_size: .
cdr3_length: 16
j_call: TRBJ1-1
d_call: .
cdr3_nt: TGTGCCAGCAGCTTGGAAGGGCGGGGATCGAACACTGAAGCTTTCTTT
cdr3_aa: CASSLEGRGSNTEAFF

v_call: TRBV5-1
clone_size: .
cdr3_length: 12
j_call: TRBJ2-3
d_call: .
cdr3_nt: TGCGCCAGCAGCTTGGTGCGGGATACGCAGTATTTT
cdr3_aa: CASSLVRDTQYF

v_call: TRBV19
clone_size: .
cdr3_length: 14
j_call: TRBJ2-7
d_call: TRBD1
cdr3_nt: TGTGCCAGTAGACAACAGGGGTACTCCTACGAGCAGTACTTC
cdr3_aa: CASRQQGYSYEQYF

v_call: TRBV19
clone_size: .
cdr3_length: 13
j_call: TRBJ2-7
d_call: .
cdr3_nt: TGTGCCAGTGCCTGGGGGCAGGGCTACGAGCAGTACTTC
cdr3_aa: CASAWGQGYEQYF

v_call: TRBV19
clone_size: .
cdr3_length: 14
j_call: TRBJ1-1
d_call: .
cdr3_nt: TGTGCCAGTAGGCGGGGGAATTTAGGCACTGAAGCTTTCTTT
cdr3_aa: CASRRGNLGTEAFF

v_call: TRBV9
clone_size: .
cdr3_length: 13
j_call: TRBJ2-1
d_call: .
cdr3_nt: TGTGCCAGCAGCGTAGTAGGGGACAATGAGCAGTTCTTC
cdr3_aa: CASSVVGDNEQFF

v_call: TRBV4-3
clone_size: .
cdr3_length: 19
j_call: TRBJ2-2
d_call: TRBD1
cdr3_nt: TGCGCCAGCAGCCAAGACCCCAGTTCCGGGACAGGGAGCACCGGGGAGCTGTTTTTT
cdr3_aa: CASSQDPSSGTGSTGELFF

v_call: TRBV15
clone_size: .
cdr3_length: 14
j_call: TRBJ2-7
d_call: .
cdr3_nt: TGTGCCACCAGCAGAGACCGCCAATCGTACGAGCAGTACTTC
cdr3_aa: CATSRDRQSYEQYF

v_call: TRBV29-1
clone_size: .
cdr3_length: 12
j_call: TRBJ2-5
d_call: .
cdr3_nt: TGCAGCGTTTTCGGGGGCTTGGAGACCCAGTACTTC
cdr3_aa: CSVFGGLETQYF

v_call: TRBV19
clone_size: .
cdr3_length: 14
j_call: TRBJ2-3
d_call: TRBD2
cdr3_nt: TGTGCTACTATGAGCGGGATTAGCACAGATACGCAGTATTTT
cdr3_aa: CATMSGISTDTQYF

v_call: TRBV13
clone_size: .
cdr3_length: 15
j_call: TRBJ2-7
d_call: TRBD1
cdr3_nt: TGTGCCAGCAGCTTAGGGGGACAGGCGGCCTACGAGCAGTACTTC
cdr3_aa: CASSLGGQAAYEQYF